This TCR beta chain emerged from a study of OX40 agonist ivuxolimab in advanced cancers. The assay was immunoSEQ multiplex PCR, and TCRdb's table has in-frame clones only and misses some. The data hold tens of thousands of clones, with over 75% observed a single time. Study outcomes and limitations: Nonresponders, in some cases, also had low normalized T-cell clonal expansion.

On this clone: Its cognate antigen is unknown.

Germline assignment: CDR1 SNHLY and CDR2 FYNNEI. Trimming took 6 bases from V and 3 from J; bases not matched to a gene: 6. The length of the CDR3 is 15 residues. V gene TRBV2 combines with J gene TRBJ2-5; 11 bases are a match to TRBD2. This material consisted of CD4+ or CD8+ T cells sorted from blood, taken in a trial of the OX40 agonist ivuxolimab. The clonotype was recovered from an adult with an advanced solid tumor such as melanoma, head and neck, liver or kidney cancer. The CDR3 loop is CASRTSGDKKETQYF. In DNA form, the CDR3 reads TGTGCCAGCAGGACTAGCGGGGACAAAAAAGAGACCCAGTACTTC. Supplemented by reference TRBV2 and TRBJ2-5, the full variable domain reads EPEVTQTPSHQVTQMGQEVILRCVPISNHLYFYWYRQILGQKVEFLVSFYNNEISEKSEIFDDQFSVERPDGSNFTLKIRSTKLEDSAMYFCASRTSGDKKETQYFGPGTRLLVL.